These 23 T cell receptor beta chains were sequenced from one sample in a study of cytomegalovirus exposure and HLA in healthy donors. Amplification used 60 Vbeta primers and 13 Jbeta primers. Assay used: immunoSEQ multiplex PCR; TCRdb lists only in-frame clones, some missing. The sample has roughly 190,000 clones, around 79% seen once; the top ten hold about 1.4%. Sequencing was performed on PBMCs. The receptors shown here come from a woman between 45 and 65 years old in good health and CMV-seronegative.

This rearrangement joins TRBV28 to TRBJ2-3; D is unclear. V lost 6 bases to trimming and J lost 2 bases, with 6 bases between them. Germline V gene data show CDR1 as MDHEN and CDR2 as SYDVKM. The CDR3 runs 12 residues. CDR3 bases: TGTGCCAGCAGCCACTACACAGATACGCAGTATTTT. Translating it yields CASSHYTDTQYF.

The count of this clone is one. CDR3 loop: CASSLSPSGGPVQETQYF. The CDR3, as DNA: TGTGCCAGCAGCTTATCTCCTAGCGGGGGGCCAGTCCAAGAGACCCAGTACTTC. The chain couples TRBV7-3 to TRBJ2-5; 11 bases are a match to TRBD2. The V gene end was trimmed by 2 bases and the J gene end by 1 base; junction bases not matched to a gene: 9. From germline, CDR1 is SGHTA and CDR2 FQGTGA. The CDR3 is 18 residues long.

This rearrangement joins TRBV5-1 to TRBJ2-7; 13 positions agree with TRBD2. The CDR3 loop spans 15 amino acids. CDR1 and CDR2 (germline): SGHRS, YFSETQ. V lost 1 base and J lost 9; bases outside the gene matches: 7. The CDR3 protein is CASSLTSGGAAAQYF. The CDR3 region has the DNA TGCGCCAGCAGCTTGACTAGCGGGGGGGCGGCTGCGCAGTACTTC.

The genes are TRBV4-3 and TRBJ2-1; tentative D call: TRBD1 (5 bases). The CDR3 extends over 15 amino acids. Trimming left V 1 base short and J 2 bases short, with 9 bases between. Germline values: CDR1 LGHNA, CDR2 YSLEER. CDR3 loop: CASSQARRAYNEQFF. The DNA for the CDR3 is TGCGCCAGCAGCCAAGCCCGCAGGGCCTACAATGAGCAGTTCTTC.

The J gene is TRBJ1-5, the V gene TRBV5-1; maybe TRBD1 (6 bases). Per germline, CDR1 SGHRS and CDR2 YFSETQ. The CDR3 sequence is 16 residues long. The V gene lost 4 bases and the J gene lost 0 bases, with 14 bases spanning the gap. CDR3 amino acids: CASSLNKGDSNQPQHF. The CDR3 DNA reads TGCGCCAGCAGCCTCAATAAGGGGGATAGCAATCAGCCCCAGCATTTT. The full variable domain, with the rest looked up from reference TRBV5-1 and TRBJ1-5, is KAGVTQTPRYLIKTRGQQVTLSCSPISGHRSVSWYQQTPGQGLQFLFEYFSETQRNKGNFPGRFSGRQFSNSRSEMNVSTLELGDSALYLCASSLNKGDSNQPQHFGDGTRLSIL.

J is TRBJ1-1 and V is TRBV28; 9 nucleotides align to TRBD1. Germline CDR1 is MDHEN and CDR2 is SYDVKM. The J segment lost 4 bases and the V segment lost 4 bases, leaving 7 bases of the junction unmatched. The length of the CDR3 is 15 residues. The CDR3 here is CASSSHMGQGTEAFF. In nucleotides, the CDR3 is TGTGCCAGCAGTTCTCACATGGGACAGGGCACTGAAGCTTTCTTT.

The chain combines TRBV2 with TRBJ2-3; possible D gene TRBD1, 5 bases. The CDR3 sequence is 13 residues long. The V end was cut by 9 bases, the J end by 0 bases, with 10 bases between. Germline V lookup: CDR1 SNHLY, CDR2 FYNNEI. The CDR3 nucleotides are TGTGCCAGTAAACAGGAGAGCACAGATACGCAGTATTTT. This encodes CASKQESTDTQYF.

The chain links TRBV5-4 to TRBJ2-1; D is unclear. The CDR3 is 13 residues long. V dropped 4 bases and J dropped 0 bases, with 5 bases sitting between them. Germline lookup yields CDR1 SGHNT and CDR2 YYREEE (reference sequence). CDR3 DNA: TGTGCCAGCAGCCCCAGCTCCTACAATGAGCAGTTCTTC. It specifies CASSPSSYNEQFF. The variable domain in full, with the rest retrieved from reference TRBV5-4 and TRBJ2-1, is ETGVTQSPTHLIKTRGQQVTLRCSSQSGHNTVSWYQQALGQGPQFIFQYYREEENGRGNFPPRFSGLQFPNYSSELNVNALELDDSALYLCASSPSSYNEQFFGPGTRLTVL.

The chain employs TRBV6-1 and TRBJ2-7; maybe TRBD1 (6 bases). Germline values: CDR1 MNHNS, CDR2 SASEGT. The germline V and J ends were trimmed by 4 bases and 2 bases, with 9 bases remaining between them. This CDR3 comprises 13 residues. The CDR3 bases are TGTGCCAGCAGTGGAAGGACAGCCTACGAGCAGTACTTC. It codes for CASSGRTAYEQYF.

V is TRBV5-6 and J is TRBJ2-3, with 14 bases matching TRBD2. The CDR3 runs to 16 residues. V dropped 0 bases and J dropped 4; count of bases not matched to a gene: 1. CDR1 and CDR2 from the germline V gene are SGHDT and YYEEEE. CDR3 sequence (DNA): TGTGCCAGCAGCTTGGGACTAGCGGGAGGGGCAGATACGCAGTATTTT. Translation gives CASSLGLAGGADTQYF.

V gene TRBV9 combines with J gene TRBJ1-2; D call uncertain. The CDR3 covers 13 residues. Per the germline V gene, CDR1 is SGDLS and CDR2 is YYNGEE. V was pared by 0 bases and J by 5 bases, with 8 bases between. The CDR3 bases are TGTGCCAGCAGCGTAGCGGGAGGGTATGGCTACACCTTC. Amino acids: CASSVAGGYGYTF.

Only one count was recorded for this clone. This chain uses TRBV11-2 with TRBJ1-2, with 9 bases matching TRBD1. V was pared by 2 bases and J by 5 bases, with 6 bases of the junction left unmatched. The germline V gene encodes CDR1 SGHAT and CDR2 FQNNGV. The CDR3 runs to 15 residues. CDR3: CASSLTQGAGYGYTF. For the CDR3, the DNA is TGTGCCAGCAGCTTAACACAGGGGGCTGGATATGGCTACACCTTC.

The gene calls are TRBV19 and TRBJ1-5; D may be TRBD1 (6 bases). From germline, CDR1 is LNHDA and CDR2 SQIVND (reference sequence). Between the trimmed V and J ends, which lost 8 bases and 5 bases, there was a span of 16 bases. The CDR3 contains 14 residues. The CDR3 DNA is TGTGCCAGTCATGACAACAGGGTCCATCAGCCCCAGCATTTT. Its translation: CASHDNRVHQPQHF. Variable domain in full (rest from reference TRBV19 and TRBJ1-5): DGGITQSPKYLFRKEGQNVTLSCEQNLNHDAMYWYRQDPGQGLRLIYYSQIVNDFQKGDIAEGYSVSREKKESFPLTVTSAQKNPTAFYLCASHDNRVHQPQHFGDGTRLSIL.

The chain employs TRBV28 and TRBJ2-7, with TRBD2 matching over 12 bases. J lost 7 bases, V lost 3 bases, and 4 bases had no gene match. The CDR3 is 14 residues long. Germline CDR1 and CDR2: MDHEN and SYDVKM. The chain's CDR3 is CASSLPGLAGEQYF. The CDR3 coding sequence is TGTGCCAGCAGTTTGCCGGGACTAGCGGGTGAGCAGTACTTC.

This chain connects TRBV14 to TRBJ2-2; D ambiguous. Per the germline V gene, CDR1 is SGHDN and CDR2 is FVKESK. The CDR3 totals 15 residues. Trimming left V 8 bases short and J 0 bases short, with 13 bases between. The CDR3 spells CASAISSSNTGELFF. The CDR3 DNA reads TGTGCCAGCGCTATTAGTTCCTCGAACACCGGGGAGCTGTTTTTT. Complete variable domain (other parts from reference TRBV14 and TRBJ2-2): EAGVTQFPSHSVIEKGQTVTLRCDPISGHDNLYWYRRVMGKEIKFLLHFVKESKQDESGMPNNRFLAERTGGTYSTLKVQPAELEDSGVYFCASAISSSNTGELFFGEGSRLTVL.

V gene TRBV19 combines with J gene TRBJ1-2; 7 nucleotides line up with TRBD1. Germline loops: CDR1 LNHDA, CDR2 SQIVND (reference sequence). The CDR3 consists of 14 residues. V lost 4 bases, J lost 2 bases, and 4 bases stayed unmatched. Here the CDR3 DNA reads TGTGCCAGTAGTACGAAACAGGGGAACTATGGCTACACCTTC. Amino acid sequence: CASSTKQGNYGYTF.

This clone has a handful of counts. J is TRBJ2-5 and V is TRBV13, with 7 bases matching TRBD1. Near its end, the DNA agrees better with TRBJ2-7, so the J call may be wrong. This CDR3 region has 14 residues. In germline, CDR1 is PRHDT, CDR2 FYEKMQ (reference sequence). The CDR3 region has the DNA TGTGCCAGCAGCCCGGAGACACAGGGGTACGAGCAGTACTTC. Encoded protein: CASSPETQGYEQYF.

The rearrangement uses TRBV5-6 and TRBJ2-3, with D unresolved. The CDR3 runs to 14 residues. Germline values: CDR1 SGHDT, CDR2 YYEEEE. V lost 4 bases, J lost 0 bases, and 9 bases lay in between. As DNA, the CDR3 is TGTGCCAGCAGCGGCGGTACTAGCACAGATACGCAGTATTTT. This sequence encodes CASSGGTSTDTQYF.

The chain combines TRBV4-1 with TRBJ2-3; D remains unclear. CDR1 and CDR2 (germline): MGHRA, YSYEKL. V lost 2 bases to trimming and J lost 3 bases, with 12 bases between them. The CDR3 runs to 15 residues. The CDR3 here is CASSQLAPTTDTQYF. The CDR3 nucleotides read TGCGCCAGCAGCCAATTGGCGCCGACAACAGATACGCAGTATTTT.

The chain recombines TRBV18 with TRBJ2-3, with TRBD2 matching over 7 bases. Trimming removed 6 bases from V and 1 base from J; junction bases left unmatched: 7. Looked up from germline, CDR1 is KGHSH and CDR2 is LQKENI. The CDR3 consists of 15 residues. This CDR3 is CASSPLAGGTDTQYF. The CDR3, as DNA: TGTGCCAGCTCTCCCTTGGCGGGGGGCACAGATACGCAGTATTTT.

The rearrangement links TRBV25-1 to TRBJ1-1; D is unclear. V was trimmed by 7 bases and J by 5 bases, leaving 14 bases between them. The germline CDR1 and CDR2 sequences are MGHDK and SYGVNS. The CDR3 has 13 residues. As DNA, the CDR3 is TGTGCCAGCATGGGTGGCGGGCGAACTGAAGCTTTCTTT. This encodes CASMGGGRTEAFF.

Turning to this clone: The same CDR3 also results from other DNA sequences found in this sample. The J gene is TRBJ1-3, the V gene TRBV9; 8 bases are shared with TRBD1. The CDR3 covers 15 residues. V gave up 2 bases and J gave up 2 bases; unmatched junction bases: 3. CDR1 is SGDLS, CDR2 YYNGEE, per germline. CDR3 protein: CASSVAQGAGNTIYF. DNA of the CDR3: TGTGCCAGCAGCGTTGCACAGGGGGCTGGAAACACCATATATTTT.

V and J are TRBV29-1 and TRBJ2-7; 7 nucleotides align to TRBD1. The CDR3 has 14 residues. From germline, CDR1 is SQVTM and CDR2 ANQGSEA. J lost 0 bases, V lost 4 bases, and 6 bases had no gene match. CDR3 sequence reads: CSVVAWDSSYEQYF. The CDR3 coding sequence is TGCAGCGTTGTAGCCTGGGACAGCTCCTACGAGCAGTACTTC.